The 32 T cell receptor beta chains below all came from one sample that was sequenced in a study of post-analysis software for immune sequencing data. Study-wide points: Controls showed lower frequencies than patients for a few TRBV segments, and TRBV5-6, TRBV5-1 and TRBV20-1 were among these.

No antigen has been identified for these receptors. Unique molecular identifiers were present in the TCR beta cDNA libraries. TCRdb itself ran the PCR reads through MiXCR, one entry per CDR3 protein. The sample lists roughly 540,000 distinct CDR3 sequences; 34% were seen once. The sample consisted of blood. The source of these receptors is a girl between 2 and 17 years old with multiple sclerosis.

The genes are TRBV5-1 and TRBJ1-2; the D gene is possibly TRBD1 (5 bases). Trimming left V 0 bases short and J 8 bases short, with 11 bases between. Germline V gene data show CDR1 as SGHRS and CDR2 as YFSETQ. The CDR3 runs 13 residues. In DNA, the CDR3 is TGCGCCAGCAGCTTGGAAGGCAAGGGGGGCTACACCTTC. It codes for CASSLEGKGGYTF.

Concerning this clonotype itself: It may be a read error: a sequence one base away is much more abundant. The CDR3 nucleotides read TGTGCCAGCAGCGTCTCGGGCAGGAGGACTGAAGCTTTCTTT. Its translation is CASSVSGRRTEAFF. V usage is TRBV9 and J usage is TRBJ1-1; unclear D gene. Germline V gives CDR1 SGDLS, CDR2 YYNGEE. Trimming shortened V by 2 bases and J by 5 bases, and 13 bases separated the two germline ends. This CDR3 has 14 amino acids.

A few counts support this clonotype. This chain connects TRBV4-1 to TRBJ2-7, with D maybe TRBD2 (6 bases). With 0 bases removed from V and 3 bases from J, the gap between germline ends came to 9 bases. Germline CDR1 reads MGHRA; CDR2 reads YSYEKL. CDR3 length: 14 residues. The CDR3 bases are TGCGCCAGCAGCCAAGATGGGGGGTACTACGAGCAGTACTTC. Translated, it gives CASSQDGGYYEQYF.

CDR3 sequence (DNA): TGCAGTGCTCCCTCGGAACTAGCGGTTACCTACAATGAGCAGTTCTTC. Protein product: CSAPSELAVTYNEQFF. J is TRBJ2-1 and V is TRBV20-1; 8 bases agree with TRBD2. V shed 5 bases, J shed 2 bases, and the junction held 11 bases outside the gene matches. CDR1 is DFQATT, CDR2 SNEGSKA, per germline (reference sequence). This CDR3 spans 16 amino acids.

V is TRBV6-5 and J is TRBJ2-1; TRBD2 might be the D (5 bases). The CDR3 runs 14 residues. Germline V gene lookup returns CDR1 MNHEY and CDR2 SVGAGI. Trimming shortened V by 5 bases and J by 9 bases, and 17 bases separated the two germline ends. The chain's CDR3 is CASSVGSPGGEQFF. DNA for the CDR3: TGTGCCAGCAGTGTGGGGAGCCCCGGAGGTGAGCAGTTCTTC.

The chain has TRBV2 and TRBJ2-4; D is undetermined. The V gene lost 2 bases and the J gene lost 0 bases, with 8 bases spanning the gap. Looked up from germline, CDR1 is SNHLY and CDR2 is FYNNEI. This CDR3 has 15 amino acids. The CDR3: CASSETRLAKNIQYF. The DNA for the CDR3 is TGTGCCAGCAGTGAAACCAGACTAGCCAAAAACATTCAGTACTTC.

The genes are TRBV12-5 and TRBJ2-3, with no clear D. V was clipped by 5 bases and J by 5 bases, with 5 bases between them. Germline loops: CDR1 LGHNT, CDR2 FRNRAP. This CDR3 is built from 11 residues. The CDR3: CASGLRDTQYF. CDR3 nucleotide sequence: TGTGCTAGTGGTCTCAGAGATACGCAGTATTTT. The full variable domain, with the rest looked up from reference TRBV12-5 and TRBJ2-3, is DARVTQTPRHKVTEMGQEVTMRCQPILGHNTVFWYRQTMMQGLELLAYFRNRAPLDDSGMPKDRFSAEMPDATLATLKIQPSEPRDSAVYFCASGLRDTQYFGPGTRLTVL.

This sequence joins TRBV29-1 and TRBJ2-4; tentatively, D is TRBD2 (7 bases). Gene TRBJ2-7 matches the end of the DNA better, so the J call may be wrong. There are 12 residues in the CDR3. Germline CDR1 and CDR2: SQVTM and ANQGSEA. CDR3 sequence (DNA): TGCAGCGGGCGAAGGGGGGGCTACGAGCAGTACTTC. Translating gives CSGRRGGYEQYF.

This clonotype was observed once. V gene TRBV4-1 combines with J gene TRBJ2-3; weak D call: TRBD1 (5 bases). V gave up 4 bases and J gave up 0 bases, with 17 bases separating them. The germline gives CDR1 MGHRA, CDR2 YSYEKL. This CDR3 has 17 amino acids. The CDR3 loop is CASSPDRANPSTDTQYF. CDR3 in DNA: TGCGCCAGCAGCCCCGACAGAGCTAATCCTAGCACAGATACGCAGTATTTT.

The chain is built from TRBV20-1 and TRBJ1-1; D possibly corresponds to TRBD1 (6 bases). Between the trimmed V and J ends, which lost 0 bases and 0 bases, there was a span of 11 bases. The CDR3 consists of 15 residues. Germline CDR1 and CDR2: DFQATT and SNEGSKA (reference sequence). The CDR3 bases are TGCAGTGCTAGAGAAACAGGGAGAATGAACACTGAAGCTTTCTTT. Protein product: CSARETGRMNTEAFF.

The chain is built from TRBV6-6 and TRBJ2-3, with D possibly matching TRBD2 (6 bases). Germline V gene data show CDR1 as MNHNY and CDR2 as SVGAGI (reference sequence). The CDR3 length is 14 residues. V lost 4 bases and J 2 bases, leaving 10 bases between the germline ends. The CDR3 sequence: CASSWRGYTDTQYF. The CDR3 DNA sequence: TGTGCCAGCAGTTGGAGGGGATACACAGATACGCAGTATTTT.

The rearrangement links TRBV5-1 to TRBJ2-5; 9 bases are shared with TRBD2. The CDR3 loop spans 17 amino acids. Per the germline V gene, CDR1 is SGHRS and CDR2 is YFSETQ. The V gene end was trimmed by 0 bases and the J gene end by 5 bases; junction bases not matched to a gene: 11. The CDR3 loop reads CASSLAPQRGVAETQYF. CDR3 in DNA: TGCGCCAGCAGCTTGGCCCCCCAGCGGGGGGTGGCGGAGACCCAGTACTTC.

The chain joins TRBV7-6 to TRBJ2-3; possibly TRBD1 or TRBD2 for D (5 bases each). Trimming shortened V by 5 bases and J by 4 bases, and 19 bases separated the two germline ends. The CDR3 covers 16 residues. Germline CDR1 SGHVS, CDR2 FNYEAQ. The CDR3 protein is CASSLTLAGSADTQYF. The DNA for the CDR3 is TGTGCCAGCAGCCTCACCCTAGCAGGGAGCGCAGATACGCAGTATTTT.

The chain links TRBV5-1 to TRBJ2-1, with 9 nucleotides matching TRBD2. Per germline, CDR1 SGHRS and CDR2 YFSETQ. The junction had 7 bases not matched to a gene; V was cut back by 2 bases and J by 1 base. The CDR3 extends over 17 amino acids. CDR3 coding DNA: TGCGCCAGCAGCTTAACGATAGCGGGGGTTTCCTACAATGAGCAGTTCTTC. Its protein is CASSLTIAGVSYNEQFF.

This clonotype was detected only a few times. The gene calls are TRBV10-3 and TRBJ2-3; unclear D gene. CDR3 length: 14 residues. CDR1 and CDR2 (germline): ENHRY, SYGVKD. V shed 1 base and J shed 0 bases, with 5 bases lying between them. The CDR3 DNA follows: TGTGCCATCAGTGAGTATAGGAGCACAGATACGCAGTATTTT. It specifies CAISEYRSTDTQYF.

CDR3 amino acids: CASSLAEGGITDTQYF. CDR3 coding DNA: TGTGCCAGCAGCTTAGCGGAGGGGGGAATAACAGATACGCAGTATTTT. V is TRBV7-2 and J is TRBJ2-3; TRBD1 or TRBD2 may be the D gene (6 bases each). There are 16 residues in the CDR3. The germline V gene has CDR1 SGHTA and CDR2 FQGNSA. V was clipped by 0 bases and J by 3 bases, with 13 bases between them.

The chain employs TRBV20-1 and TRBJ1-6; TRBD1 matches 7 bases. Germline V gene lookup returns CDR1 DFQATT and CDR2 SNEGSKA (reference sequence). V shed 3 bases and J 8 bases; nucleotides not matched to a gene: 7. The CDR3 totals 14 residues. The CDR3 DNA follows: TGCAGTGCTAGTTGGCAGGGGGTAGATTCACCCCTCCACTTT. Translation: CSASWQGVDSPLHF.

This chain connects TRBV20-1 to TRBJ1-1; no firm D call. The germline gives CDR1 DFQATT, CDR2 SNEGSKA (reference sequence). This CDR3 is built from 12 residues. The V and J ends lost 6 bases and 1 base respectively, with 9 bases between them. The CDR3 DNA is TGCAGTGCCCATCAGGCGAACACTGAAGCTTTCTTT. Its protein is CSAHQANTEAFF.

The genes are TRBV29-1 and TRBJ2-1; D is unresolved. The CDR3 loop spans 11 amino acids. Germline CDR1 is SQVTM and CDR2 is ANQGSEA. Deletions cut 6 bases from V and 9 bases from J, with 12 bases between. CDR3 sequence (DNA): TGCAGCGTAGCTACATTGATTGAGCAGTTCTTC. Protein product: CSVATLIEQFF.

The chain is built from TRBV9 and TRBJ2-1; no clear D. V lost 0 bases and J 4 bases, leaving 8 bases between the germline ends. The CDR3 is made up of 14 amino acids. Germline-derived CDR1 and CDR2 are SGDLS and YYNGEE. CDR3 protein: CASSVGLLYNEQFF. As DNA, the CDR3 is TGTGCCAGCAGCGTAGGACTCCTGTACAATGAGCAGTTCTTC.

This clonotype was seen only a few times. The V call is TRBV12-3 or TRBV12-4, the J call TRBJ1-2; no reliable D call. Trimming pared 6 bases from V and 6 bases from J, leaving 14 bases between. The CDR3 has 13 residues. The CDR3, as DNA: TGTGCCAGCAGCCCCCGCGGGCAGAATGGCTACACCTTC. It yields the protein CASSPRGQNGYTF.

The rearrangement links TRBV20-1 to TRBJ2-7; D ambiguous. The CDR3 has 12 amino acids. Germline-derived CDR1 and CDR2 are DFQATT and SNEGSKA (reference sequence). V lost 3 bases and J 2 bases, leaving 8 bases between the germline ends. The CDR3 bases are TGCAGTGCTAGGGACGGAGCCTACGAGCAGTACTTC. As protein: CSARDGAYEQYF.

This clonotype was counted only a few times. The rearrangement uses TRBV3-1 and TRBJ2-3; 11 bases fit TRBD2. The length of the CDR3 is 17 residues. After removal of 4 bases from V and 2 bases from J, the junction contained 8 bases not matched to a gene. Germline V lookup: CDR1 LGHDT, CDR2 YNNKEL (reference sequence). The CDR3, as DNA: TGTGCCAGCAGCCGACAAGGACTAGCGGGCCCCACAGATACGCAGTATTTT. Its translation is CASSRQGLAGPTDTQYF.

The chain is built from TRBV19 and TRBJ2-5; the match to TRBD2 covers 8 bases. V dropped 4 bases and J dropped 2; count of bases not matched to a gene: 9. Germline V gene data show CDR1 as LNHDA and CDR2 as SQIVND (reference sequence). This CDR3 contains 16 residues. This CDR3 is CASSTSPGLGQETQYF. The CDR3 bases are TGTGCCAGTAGTACATCGCCGGGACTAGGACAAGAGACCCAGTACTTC.

This clonotype has only a few counts. CDR3 DNA: TGTGCCAGCAGTTACGGAGATACGACAGGGGCTAACTATGGCTACACCTTC. Protein sequence: CASSYGDTTGANYGYTF. The chain uses TRBV6-5 and TRBJ1-2; TRBD1 matches 8 bases. The CDR3 runs 17 residues. V shed 2 bases, J shed 0 bases, and the junction held 8 bases outside the gene matches. CDR1 MNHEY and CDR2 SVGAGI come from the germline V gene.

This clonotype appeared a few times. The chain links TRBV5-6 to TRBJ1-2, with D maybe TRBD1 (6 bases). CDR3 length: 14 residues. The germline gives CDR1 SGHDT, CDR2 YYEEEE. V shed 0 bases and J shed 4 bases, with 10 bases lying between them. The chain's CDR3 is CASSLAGVIYGYTF. CDR3 nucleotides: TGTGCCAGCAGCTTGGCAGGGGTTATCTATGGCTACACCTTC.

The chain is built from TRBV5-1 and TRBJ2-3, with D perhaps matching TRBD1 or TRBD2 (5 bases each). This CDR3 has 14 residues. V lost 0 bases to trimming and J lost 5 bases, with 10 bases between them. CDR1 is SGHRS and CDR2 is YFSETQ in the germline V gene. The DNA of the CDR3 is TGCGCCAGCAGCTTGGTACGGGGCTTAGATACGCAGTATTTT. Translating it yields CASSLVRGLDTQYF.

Remarks on this clonotype: Germline and junction disagree at one end, which may indicate a read error. The J gene is TRBJ2-1, the V gene TRBV5-6, with 10 bases matching TRBD1. In germline, CDR1 is SGHDT, CDR2 YYEEEE. This CDR3 region has 17 residues. The CDR3 DNA follows: TGTGCCAGCAGCTCATCCGACAGGGGGCTTACCTACAATGGGCAGTTCTTC. Residues: CASSSSDRGLTYNGQFF.

This clonotype occurred once. The chain couples TRBV20-1 to TRBJ1-1; the match to TRBD1 covers 7 bases. CDR3 length: 15 amino acids. In germline, CDR1 is DFQATT, CDR2 SNEGSKA (reference sequence). Trimming at V came to 3 bases and at J to 6 bases, leaving 13 bases not matched to a gene. The CDR3 nucleotides are TGCAGTGCTAGTTATAGGGCAGGGGGAACGGCTGAAGCTTTCTTT. It is translated as CSASYRAGGTAEAFF.

This clonotype was detected only once. The chain employs TRBV7-9 and TRBJ2-1; D tentatively fits TRBD1 or TRBD2 (5 bases each). CDR3 length equals 18 residues. Germline lookup yields CDR1 SEHNR and CDR2 FQNEAQ (reference sequence). Trimming cost V 3 bases and J 7 bases, with 25 bases left between them. In nucleotides, the CDR3 is TGTGCCAGCAGCTTCGAGGGCCCCGTGTGGGGCATTCGTAATGAGCAGTTCTTC. This encodes CASSFEGPVWGIRNEQFF.

The sample holds a few counts of this clonotype. The rearrangement joins TRBV5-1 to TRBJ1-2; D not resolved. Germline CDR1 SGHRS, CDR2 YFSETQ. V shed 4 bases and J shed 4 bases, with 23 bases lying between them. The CDR3 is 17 amino acids. For the CDR3, the DNA is TGCGCCAGCAGCACGACGGCCCTGGGATCATATAGCTATGGCTACACCTTC. It specifies CASSTTALGSYSYGYTF.

This chain joins TRBV29-1 and TRBJ1-2; D unclear. V lost 2 bases, J lost 8 bases, and 9 bases lay in between. CDR3 length equals 11 residues. Per the germline V gene, CDR1 is SQVTM and CDR2 is ANQGSEA. CDR3 DNA: TGCAGCGTTGAAAACTACGTGGGCTACACCTTC. This codes for CSVENYVGYTF.